This T cell receptor (beta chain) was sequenced in a study of T cell responses to AZD1222 COVID-19 vaccine. TCRdb's copy holds only in-frame clones and misses some; the assay was immunoSEQ multiplex PCR. The sample lists about 150,000 clones, 91% occurring once. CDR3 size: 15 residues. Germline V CDR1 and CDR2: LNHDA, SQIVND (reference sequence). V gave up 3 bases and J gave up 4 bases, with 15 bases separating them. With regard to this clone: The antigen is not known.

Study results and limitations: Targeting of unmutated variant regions was reportedly seen in nearly half of spike-specific TCRs. Donors were chiefly white British, with a greater number of females, and clonal diversity was perhaps underestimated.

V usage is TRBV19 and J usage is TRBJ1-2; D unresolved. The sequence was collected from an adult who received the AZD1222 COVID-19 vaccine. The sample consisted of peripheral blood, taken 28 days after the second AZD1222 dose. For the CDR3, the DNA is TGTGCCAGTAGTATGAACTCGGAGGTTCTCTATGGCTACACCTTC. Translating it yields CASSMNSEVLYGYTF.